This T cell receptor (beta chain) appears in the sequencing data of a study of Graves' ophthalmopathy and Graves' hyperthyroidism. Study at large: At initial diagnosis, peripheral blood was obtained, and this preceded any treatment.

Patients with other autoimmune diseases, uncontrolled infections, pregnancy or lactation were excluded. The diagnosis was founded upon clinical symptoms, serum thyroxine, TRAb, thyroid ultrasound and orbital computed tomography. V shed 4 bases and J 3 bases; nucleotides not matched to a gene: 4. The CDR3 totals 14 residues. Transcripts of RNA were the source for amplifying TCR beta CDR3 regions. An opening RT-PCR round employed HTBI primers and preceded a second-round multiplex PCR. TCRdb reprocessed the multiplex PCR reads via MiXCR and lists one record per CDR3 protein. The sample yields about 220,000 distinct CDR3 sequences, 20% to 25% seen once. Study-level points and caveats: Sensitivity reached approximately 89% and specificity 75% to 82% for a 13-signature model separating ophthalmopathy from stable hyperthyroidism.

In the case of this clonotype: Its specificity is not known.

The chain employs TRBV12-3 or TRBV12-4 and TRBJ1-2, with 8 nucleotides matching TRBD1. The TCR was taken from a woman aged 45-59 years with Graves' ophthalmopathy. Sample: peripheral blood. The CDR3 DNA sequence: TGTGCCAGCAGTTCCGGACAGGGACACTATGGCTACACCTTC. This encodes CASSSGQGHYGYTF.